Listed below are T cell receptor beta chains from one sample, sequenced in a study of blood T cell repertoires in COVID-19. Clones were read by immunoSEQ multiplex PCR, and TCRdb kept only the in-frame ones, dropping some. The profile shows more than 35,000 clones, about 90% of them singletons. Sequenced input: peripheral blood. These receptor sequences come from a woman younger than 45 in a cohort sampled during active COVID-19. Both conserved end residues are part of each CDR3. A D gene is named only where the DNA matches it firmly. Rows may omit the clone size; those that give it use once, few, many or a size class.

CDR3 protein	CDR3 DNA	J gene	D gene	clone size	V gene
CSAGQKETQYF	TGCAGTGCTGGACAGAAAGAGACCCAGTACTTC	TRBJ2-5	NA	NA	TRBV20-1
CASSRGTIETQYF	TGTGCCAGCAGCAGGGGTACAATCGAGACCCAGTACTTC	TRBJ2-5	NA	NA	TRBV7-9
CASSYSHPDTEAFF	TGTGCCAGCAGTTACAGTCACCCGGACACTGAAGCTTTCTTT	TRBJ1-1	NA	NA	TRBV6-6
CAWSSGGYSNQPQHF	TGTGCCTGGAGTTCAGGGGGTTATAGCAATCAGCCCCAGCATTTT	TRBJ1-5	TRBD1	once	TRBV30
CASSFLRESFDEQFF	TGTGCCAGCAGTTTCCTCCGGGAGTCCTTCGATGAGCAGTTCTTC	TRBJ2-1	NA	NA	TRBV27
CASNSRDRTYGYTF	TGTGCCAGTAACAGCAGGGACAGAACTTATGGCTACACCTTC	TRBJ1-2	TRBD1	NA	TRBV19
CASSADTSDEQFF	TGTGCCAGCAGCGCAGACACTAGCGATGAGCAGTTCTTC	TRBJ2-1	TRBD2	NA	TRBV7-2
CASSESGHGSYEQYF	TGTGCCAGCAGTGAGTCGGGACACGGCTCCTACGAGCAGTACTTC	TRBJ2-7	NA	few	TRBV2
CASRGTGFLLYGYTF	TGCGCCAGCAGAGGGACAGGGTTTTTGCTCTATGGCTACACCTTC	TRBJ1-2	TRBD1	NA	TRBV10-2
CATSDYTGQGVSEQYF	TGTGCCACCAGTGACTACACAGGGCAAGGGGTATCCGAGCAGTACTTC	TRBJ2-7	NA	NA	TRBV24-1
CSVIRVKMNSPLHF	TGCAGCGTGATCAGGGTAAAGATGAATTCACCCCTCCACTTT	TRBJ1-6	NA	few	TRBV29-1
CASSFLAASEQFF	TGTGCCAGTAGTTTCTTAGCGGCCTCCGAGCAGTTCTTC	TRBJ2-1	NA	once	TRBV19
CASRYWTGDYGYTF	TGCGCCAGCAGGTACTGGACAGGGGATTATGGCTACACCTTC	TRBJ1-2	TRBD1	NA	TRBV5-1
CASSGPGQRFYEQYF	TGTGCCAGCAGTGGGCCGGGACAGCGGTTCTACGAGCAGTACTTC	TRBJ2-7	TRBD1	NA	TRBV28
CASSVGQGGYQPQHF	TGTGCCAGCAGCGTAGGGCAAGGAGGCTATCAGCCCCAGCATTTT	TRBJ1-5	NA	NA	TRBV9
CASSNRDSSYEQYF	TGTGCCAGCAGTAACAGGGACAGCTCCTACGAGCAGTACTTC	TRBJ2-7	TRBD1	NA	TRBV9
CASSQGLNTGELFF	TGTGCCAGCAGCCAGGGACTCAACACCGGGGAGCTGTTTTTT	TRBJ2-2	NA	NA	TRBV7-3
CASSQESGQSYGYTF	TGCGCCAGCAGCCAAGAAAGCGGACAGAGCTATGGCTACACCTTC	TRBJ1-2	NA	NA	TRBV4-3
CASSQGGEQFF	TGTGCCAGCAGCCAGGGGGGTGAGCAGTTCTTC	TRBJ2-1	NA	once	TRBV3-1/TRBV3-2
CASSPARGWEGYTF	TGTGCCAGTAGTCCCGCCAGGGGTTGGGAAGGTTACACCTTC	TRBJ1-2	NA	NA	TRBV19
CASKRIAATYEQYF	TGTGCCAGCAAACGGATAGCAGCTACCTACGAGCAGTACTTC	TRBJ2-7	NA	once	TRBV28
CASSSTREQFF	TGTGCCAGCAGCTCTACTCGTGAGCAGTTCTTC	TRBJ2-1	NA	few	TRBV28
CASSDIAAMNTEAFF	TGTGCCAGCAGTGACATAGCTGCTATGAACACTGAAGCTTTCTTT	TRBJ1-1	NA	NA	TRBV6-1
CASNRGSVSDTQYF	TGTGCCAGCAATCGGGGATCGGTTTCAGATACGCAGTATTTT	TRBJ2-3	NA	NA	TRBV2
CASSSTGGYSYEQYF	TGCGCCAGCAGCTCTACAGGGGGCTACTCCTACGAGCAGTACTTC	TRBJ2-7	TRBD1	NA	TRBV5-1
CSASADRGPFSTDTQYF	TGCAGTGCTAGTGCGGACAGGGGCCCTTTTAGCACAGATACGCAGTATTTT	TRBJ2-3	TRBD1	once	TRBV20-1
CASSQVLAGLYNEQFF	TGTGCCAGCAGCCAGGTGCTAGCGGGTTTGTACAATGAGCAGTTCTTC	TRBJ2-1	TRBD2	NA	TRBV4-2
CASSEALSGLAVYNEQFF	TGTGCCAGCAGTGAAGCGCTCAGTGGGCTAGCAGTCTACAATGAGCAGTTCTTC	TRBJ2-1	NA	few	TRBV2
CASSLLAGGAGELFF	TGTGCCAGCAGTTTATTAGCGGGGGGGGCCGGGGAGCTGTTTTTT	TRBJ2-2	TRBD2	NA	TRBV27
CASSLTGGLSYEQYF	TGTGCCAGCAGCCTGACAGGGGGCCTATCCTACGAGCAGTACTTC	TRBJ2-7	TRBD1	NA	TRBV3-1/TRBV3-2
CASSLRPSGEAQHF	TGTGCCAGCAGCTTGCGACCCTCGGGGGAGGCCCAGCATTTT	TRBJ1-5	NA	NA	TRBV5-5
CASSRTNYGYTF	TGTGCCAGCAGTCGTACTAACTATGGCTACACCTTC	TRBJ1-2	NA	NA	TRBV6-5
CASSFTGQGSYEQYF	TGTGCCAGCTCGTTCACGGGACAGGGCTCCTACGAGCAGTACTTC	TRBJ2-7	TRBD1	NA	TRBV18
CASSPGGTGHQPQHF	TGTGCCAGCAGCCCCGGGGGGACAGGACATCAGCCCCAGCATTTT	TRBJ1-5	TRBD1	NA	TRBV27
CASSNPRAGFCNSPLHF	TGTGCCAGCAGCAACCCTAGAGCAGGGTTTTGTAATTCACCCCTCCACTTT	TRBJ1-6	NA	NA	TRBV21-1
CASSWGDRGREKLFF	TGCGCCAGCAGCTGGGGAGACAGGGGGCGTGAAAAACTGTTTTTT	TRBJ1-4	TRBD1	NA	TRBV5-1
CASSLVGGGAYNEQFF	TGCGCCAGCAGCTTGGTTGGGGGAGGGGCCTACAATGAGCAGTTCTTC	TRBJ2-1	TRBD2	NA	TRBV5-1
CASSETVGGQGTQYF	TGTGCCAGCAGTGAAACGGTGGGGGGGCAGGGGACCCAGTACTTC	TRBJ2-5	NA	NA	TRBV6-1
CASSASGTRIDEQFF	TGTGCCAGCAGTGCCAGTGGTACGCGGATCGATGAGCAGTTCTTC	TRBJ2-1	NA	NA	TRBV28
CAPKGEVAGSLAKNIQYF	TGTGCCCCCAAGGGAGAGGTAGCGGGGTCTCTAGCCAAAAACATTCAGTACTTC	TRBJ2-4	NA	NA	TRBV21-1